The present entry profiles one T cell receptor (beta chain) with its context. Its antigen remains unknown. CDR1 and CDR2 from the germline V gene are LNHDA and SQIVND (reference sequence). The CDR3 covers 14 residues. Deletions cut 6 bases from V and 2 bases from J, with 14 bases between. The PCR contained 60 Vbeta and 13 Jbeta primers. Repertoires were generated with immunoSEQ multiplex PCR, while TCRdb's copy carries only in-frame clones and drops some. The table records under 250,000 clones, around 84% of them present only once. The data were obtained in a study of cytomegalovirus exposure and HLA in healthy donors. General observations from the study: One variant, a missense change in DCLRE1C, was linked in a later analysis to TCR beta V- and J-gene trimming.

Sample: PBMCs. The receptor was derived from a girl aged 2-10 years in good health and CMV-seronegative. The gene calls are TRBV19 and TRBJ2-7; D might be TRBD2 (5 bases). CDR3 coding DNA: TGTGCCAGTAGCCGTCAACCGGGGACCTACGAGCAGTACTTC. Protein sequence: CASSRQPGTYEQYF.